The rows below give T cell receptor beta chains drawn from one sample of a study of cytomegalovirus exposure and HLA in healthy donors. Measured with immunoSEQ multiplex PCR; TCRdb has only the in-frame clones, and not every one. The table has 200,000 to 250,000 clones, around 90% seen once. Sequencing was carried out using PBMCs. Every receptor here comes from a woman under 30 in good health and CMV-seronegative. The CDR3 runs from the conserved cysteine through the conserved F or W. Some rows have no size entry. The others give once, few or many, or a class for an expanded clone.

>.|TRBV28
CASSPDRGGGYTF
>.|TRBV6-4
CASSGTSGDYNEQFF
>.|TRBV7-7
CASSLGATQGAGELFF
>.|TRBV11-3
CASSLSGNTEAFF
>.|TRBV6-1
CASSEGLASYNEQFF
>.|TRBV9
CASQLAGDGHGELFF
>.|TRBV7-3
CASSLNGQGREAFF
>.|TRBV4-1
CASSRLGTSGRVRTGELFF
>.|TRBV2
CASSARLSNQPQHF
>.|TRBV2
CASSDGGGGGIEQFF
>.|TRBV4-1
CASSRVGADAVRYTF
>.|TRBV30
CAWSGPGLAGDNEQFF
>.|TRBV28
CASSLPGQGAVNYGYTF
>.|TRBV6-1
CASSAGTPSYEQYF
>few|TRBV6-5
CASSKQGIYYEQYF
>once|TRBV2
CASMLTGGRLDTEAFF
>.|TRBV10-2
CASRDGLNEKLFF
>.|TRBV5-1
CASSYRLAGEETQYF
>.|TRBV28
CASSSNHEQYF
>once|TRBV7-9
CASSPPSGRLNEQYF
>.|TRBV10-3
CAISERGGAANEQFF
>.|TRBV27
CASSGRSNQPQHF
>.|TRBV28
CASSLVFRGTNYGYTF
>.|TRBV6-4
CASSAGTAGAEKLFF
>.|TRBV5-4
CASSSSGGAYEQYF
>.|TRBV5-1
CASSPRLGQGAVGELFF
>.|TRBV6-6
CASAGGTDTQYF
>.|TRBV4-1
CASSPRYGWDTEAFF
>.|TRBV28
CASSSYPGSNNQPQHF
>.|TRBV6-5
CASSRSSGANVLTF
>.|TRBV7-2
CASSPSPRQLDEKLFF
>once|TRBV9
CASSASSPSSSGSSYEQYF
>.|TRBV9
CASSVAGTGVGYTF
>.|TRBV30
CAWSDILAGEPYEQYF
>.|TRBV5-1
CASSPPEGGGYTF
>.|TRBV30
CAWSPFAGYGYTF
>.|TRBV7-9
CASSASLRDYGYTF
>.|TRBV6-4
CAPKRGRTGGSNQPQHF
>.|TRBV20-1
CSARGLYEQYF
>once|TRBV11-2
CASSASGNEQFF
>once|TRBV10-2
CASRRDRASNQPQHF
>.|TRBV7-2
CASSFTRDRGAPLHF
>once|TRBV2
CASHASRDRGIYGYTF
>.|TRBV30
CAWSIGDRVQETQYF
>.|TRBV30
CAWSYRDRDYNEQFF
>.|TRBV29-1
CSVEDLSFPGRGYTF
>.|TRBV28
CASEQVMNTEAFF
>.|TRBV28
CASSLASGSYNEQFF
>.|TRBV5-1
CASSLKGQGGTEAFF
>.|TRBV5-1
CASSLAPGTMNTEAFF
>.|TRBV29-1
CSVHRGETQYF
>.|TRBV18
CATRPGGSTDTQYF
>.|TRBV7-9
CASSSQGYEQYF
>.|TRBV7-9
CASIQGDGNTIYF
>.|TRBV11-2
CASSLGGRGEAFF
>.|TRBV28
CASKRPAGFGNEQFF
>.|TRBV29-1
CSVDVTNTEAFF
>once|TRBV7-3
CASSLYRTDTQYF
>.|TRBV5-4
CASTRGSPSGGYTF